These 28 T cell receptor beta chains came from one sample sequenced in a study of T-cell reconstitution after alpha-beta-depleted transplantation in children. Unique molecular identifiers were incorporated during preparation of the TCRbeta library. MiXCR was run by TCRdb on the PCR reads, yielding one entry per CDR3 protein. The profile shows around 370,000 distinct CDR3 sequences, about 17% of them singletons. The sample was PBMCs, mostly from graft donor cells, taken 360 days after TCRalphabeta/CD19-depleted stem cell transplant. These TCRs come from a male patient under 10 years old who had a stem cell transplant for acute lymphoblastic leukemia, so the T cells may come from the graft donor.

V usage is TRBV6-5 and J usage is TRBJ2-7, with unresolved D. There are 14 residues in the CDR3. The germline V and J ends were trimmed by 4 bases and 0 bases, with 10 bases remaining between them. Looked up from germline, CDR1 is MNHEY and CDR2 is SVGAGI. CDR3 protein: CASSSRLTSYEQYF. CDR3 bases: TGTGCCAGCAGTTCCCGACTCACCTCCTACGAGCAGTACTTC.

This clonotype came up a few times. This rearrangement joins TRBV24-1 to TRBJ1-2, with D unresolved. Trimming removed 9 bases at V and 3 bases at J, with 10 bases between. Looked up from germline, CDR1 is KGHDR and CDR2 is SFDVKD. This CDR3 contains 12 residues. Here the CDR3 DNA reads TGTGCCACCTCGAATAGATACTATGGCTACACCTTC. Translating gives CATSNRYYGYTF.

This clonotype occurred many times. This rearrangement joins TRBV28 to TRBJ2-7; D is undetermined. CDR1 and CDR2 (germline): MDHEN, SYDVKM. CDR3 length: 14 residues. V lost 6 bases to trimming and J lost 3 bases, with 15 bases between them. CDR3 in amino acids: CASSPTRLGYEQYF. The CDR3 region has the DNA TGTGCCAGCAGCCCGACCCGCTTAGGCTACGAGCAGTACTTC.

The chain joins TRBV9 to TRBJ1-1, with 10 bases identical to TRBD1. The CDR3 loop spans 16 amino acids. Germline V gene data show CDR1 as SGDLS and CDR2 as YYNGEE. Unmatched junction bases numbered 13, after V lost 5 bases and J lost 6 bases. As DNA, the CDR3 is TGTGCCAGCAGTGACACTCCGGGACAGGGGCGGCCTGAAGCTTTCTTT. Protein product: CASSDTPGQGRPEAFF.

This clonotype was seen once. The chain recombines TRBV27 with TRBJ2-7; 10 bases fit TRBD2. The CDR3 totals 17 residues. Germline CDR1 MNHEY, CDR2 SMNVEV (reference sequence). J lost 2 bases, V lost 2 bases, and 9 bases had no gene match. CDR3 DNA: TGTGCCAGCAGTTTAACCCGCCTAGCGGGAGAAGCCTACGAGCAGTACTTC. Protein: CASSLTRLAGEAYEQYF.

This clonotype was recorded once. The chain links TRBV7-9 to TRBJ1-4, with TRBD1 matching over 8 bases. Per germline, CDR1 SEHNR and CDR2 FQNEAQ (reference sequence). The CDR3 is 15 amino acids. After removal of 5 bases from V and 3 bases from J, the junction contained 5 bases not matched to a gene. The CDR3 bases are TGTGCCAGCAGCCCCACAGGGGGAGCTAATGAAAAACTGTTTTTT. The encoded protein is CASSPTGGANEKLFF.

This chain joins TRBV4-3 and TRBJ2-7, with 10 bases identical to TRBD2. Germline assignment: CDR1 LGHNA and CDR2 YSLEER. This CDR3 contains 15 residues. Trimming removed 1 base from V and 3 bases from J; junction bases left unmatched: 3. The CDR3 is CASSQGTSGFYEQYF. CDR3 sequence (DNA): TGCGCCAGCAGCCAAGGGACTAGCGGATTCTACGAGCAGTACTTC.

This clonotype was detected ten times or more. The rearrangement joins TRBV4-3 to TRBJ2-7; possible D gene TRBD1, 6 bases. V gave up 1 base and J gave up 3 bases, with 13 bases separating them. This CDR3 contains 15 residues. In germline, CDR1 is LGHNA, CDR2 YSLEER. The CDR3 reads CASSQAWGQRYEQYF. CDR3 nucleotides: TGCGCCAGCAGCCAAGCTTGGGGGCAGCGCTACGAGCAGTACTTC.

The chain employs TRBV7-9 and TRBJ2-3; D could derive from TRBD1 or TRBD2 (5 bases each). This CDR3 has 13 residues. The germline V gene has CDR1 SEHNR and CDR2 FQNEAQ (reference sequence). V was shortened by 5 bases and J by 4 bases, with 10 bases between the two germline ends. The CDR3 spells CASSHGASDTQYF. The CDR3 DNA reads TGTGCCAGCAGCCACGGGGCTTCAGATACGCAGTATTTT. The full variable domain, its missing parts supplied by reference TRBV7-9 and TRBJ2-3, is DTGVSQNPRHKITKRGQNVTFRCDPISEHNRLYWYRQTLGQGPEFLTYFQNEAQLEKSRLLSDRFSAERPKGSFSTLEIQRTEQGDSAMYLCASSHGASDTQYFGPGTRLTVL.

The CDR3 protein is CASSLPRTRRRQETQYF. The CDR3 nucleotides are TGTGCCAGCAGCTTACCCCGGACTAGACGTCGTCAAGAGACCCAGTACTTC. The rearrangement links TRBV11-1 to TRBJ2-5, with 7 bases lining up with TRBD2. Germline assignment: CDR1 SGHAT and CDR2 FQDESV (reference sequence). The CDR3 is 17 residues long. V shed 2 bases and J 2 bases; nucleotides not matched to a gene: 11.

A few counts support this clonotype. CDR3 region: CASRGDILYNEQFF. CDR3 nucleotides: TGCGCCAGCAGAGGGGACATCCTTTACAATGAGCAGTTCTTC. The chain recombines TRBV5-1 with TRBJ2-1; the D gene is possibly TRBD1 (6 bases). This CDR3 spans 14 amino acids. In germline, CDR1 is SGHRS, CDR2 YFSETQ. The V end was cut by 5 bases, the J end by 4 bases, with 13 bases between.

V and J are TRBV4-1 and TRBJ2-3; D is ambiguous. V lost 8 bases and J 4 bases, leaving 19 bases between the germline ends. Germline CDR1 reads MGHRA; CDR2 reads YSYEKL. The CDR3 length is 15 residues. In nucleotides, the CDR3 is TGCGCCAGCGGAATGAGTCCTGGGCTCGCAGATACGCAGTATTTT. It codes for CASGMSPGLADTQYF.

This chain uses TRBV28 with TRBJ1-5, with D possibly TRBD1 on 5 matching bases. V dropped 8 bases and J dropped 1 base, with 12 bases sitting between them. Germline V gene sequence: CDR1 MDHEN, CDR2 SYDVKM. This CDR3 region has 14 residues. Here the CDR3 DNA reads TGTGCCAGCCTCTGGGGGGGAAGCAATCAGCCCCAGCATTTT. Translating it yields CASLWGGSNQPQHF. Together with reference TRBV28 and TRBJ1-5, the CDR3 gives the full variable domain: DVKVTQSSRYLVKRTGEKVFLECVQDMDHENMFWYRQDPGLGLRLIYFSYDVKMKEKGDIPEGYSVSREKKERFSLILESASTNQTSMYLCASLWGGSNQPQHFGDGTRLSIL.

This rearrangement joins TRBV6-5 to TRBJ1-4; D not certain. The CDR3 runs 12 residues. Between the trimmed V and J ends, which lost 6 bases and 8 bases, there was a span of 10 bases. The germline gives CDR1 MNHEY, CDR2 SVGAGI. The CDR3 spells CASRFSKEKLFF. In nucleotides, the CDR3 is TGTGCCAGCAGATTCTCAAAAGAAAAACTGTTTTTT.

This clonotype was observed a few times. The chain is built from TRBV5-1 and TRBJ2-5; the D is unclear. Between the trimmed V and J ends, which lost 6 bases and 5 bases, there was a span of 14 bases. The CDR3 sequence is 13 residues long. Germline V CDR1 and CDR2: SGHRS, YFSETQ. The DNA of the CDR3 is TGCGCCAGCACCCCGACTTTTGGTGAGACCCAGTACTTC. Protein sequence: CASTPTFGETQYF.

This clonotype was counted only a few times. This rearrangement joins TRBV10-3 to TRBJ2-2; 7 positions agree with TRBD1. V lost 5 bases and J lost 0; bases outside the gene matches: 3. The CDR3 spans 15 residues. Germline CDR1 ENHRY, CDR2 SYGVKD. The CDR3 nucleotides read TGTGCCATCAGTCAGGGACAGACGAACACCGGGGAGCTGTTTTTT. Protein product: CAISQGQTNTGELFF.

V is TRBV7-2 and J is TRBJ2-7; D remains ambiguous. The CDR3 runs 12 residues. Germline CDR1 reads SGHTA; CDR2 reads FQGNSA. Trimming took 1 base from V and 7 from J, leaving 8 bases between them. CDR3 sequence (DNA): TGTGCCAGCAGCTTAGGGGGATGGGAGCAGTACTTC. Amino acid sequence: CASSLGGWEQYF. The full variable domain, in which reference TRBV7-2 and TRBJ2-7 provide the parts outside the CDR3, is GAGVSQSPSNKVTEKGKDVELRCDPISGHTALYWYRQSLGQGLEFLIYFQGNSAPDKSGLPSDRFSAERTGGSVSTLTIQRTQQEDSAVYLCASSLGGWEQYFGPGTRLTVT.

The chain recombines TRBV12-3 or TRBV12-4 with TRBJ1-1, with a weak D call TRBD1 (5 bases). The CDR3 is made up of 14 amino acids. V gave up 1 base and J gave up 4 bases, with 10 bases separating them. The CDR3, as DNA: TGTGCCAGCAGTTTAGAGGGGTTGGGCACTGAAGCTTTCTTT. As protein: CASSLEGLGTEAFF.

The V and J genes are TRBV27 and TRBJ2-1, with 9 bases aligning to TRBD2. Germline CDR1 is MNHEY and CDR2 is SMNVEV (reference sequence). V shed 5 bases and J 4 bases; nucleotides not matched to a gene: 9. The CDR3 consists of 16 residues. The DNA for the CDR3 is TGTGCCAGCAGTCCCCCCCCTAGCGGGACTTACAATGAGCAGTTCTTC. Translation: CASSPPPSGTYNEQFF.

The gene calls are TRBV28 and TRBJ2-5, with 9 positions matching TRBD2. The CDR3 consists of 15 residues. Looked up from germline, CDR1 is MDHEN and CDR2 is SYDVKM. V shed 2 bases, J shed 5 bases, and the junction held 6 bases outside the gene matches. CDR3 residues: CASSLGGTSWETQYF. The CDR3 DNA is TGTGCCAGCAGTTTAGGGGGGACTAGCTGGGAGACCCAGTACTTC. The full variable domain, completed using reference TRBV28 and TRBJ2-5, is DVKVTQSSRYLVKRTGEKVFLECVQDMDHENMFWYRQDPGLGLRLIYFSYDVKMKEKGDIPEGYSVSREKKERFSLILESASTNQTSMYLCASSLGGTSWETQYFGPGTRLLVL.

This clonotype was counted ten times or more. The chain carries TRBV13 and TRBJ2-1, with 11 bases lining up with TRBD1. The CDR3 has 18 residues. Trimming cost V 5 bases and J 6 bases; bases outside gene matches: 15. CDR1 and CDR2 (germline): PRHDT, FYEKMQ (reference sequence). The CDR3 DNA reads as TGTGCCAGCAGCCACTTAGTACATCGAGGGACAGGGGGCAATGAGCAGTTCTTC. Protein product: CASSHLVHRGTGGNEQFF.

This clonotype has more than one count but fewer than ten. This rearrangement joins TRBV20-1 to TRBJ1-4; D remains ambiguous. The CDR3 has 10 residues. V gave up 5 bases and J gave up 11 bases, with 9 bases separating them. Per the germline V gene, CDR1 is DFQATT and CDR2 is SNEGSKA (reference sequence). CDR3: CSAGVGKLFF. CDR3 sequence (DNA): TGCAGTGCTGGGGTCGGGAAACTGTTTTTT.

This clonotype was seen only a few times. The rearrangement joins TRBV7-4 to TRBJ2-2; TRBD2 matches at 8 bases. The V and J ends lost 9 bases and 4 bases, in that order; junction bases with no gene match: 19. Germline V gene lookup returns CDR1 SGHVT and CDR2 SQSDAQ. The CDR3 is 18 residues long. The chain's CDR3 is CARIPGLGFSNGTGELFF. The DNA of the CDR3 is TGTGCCAGAATACCGGGACTAGGATTTTCAAACGGCACCGGGGAGCTGTTTTTT.

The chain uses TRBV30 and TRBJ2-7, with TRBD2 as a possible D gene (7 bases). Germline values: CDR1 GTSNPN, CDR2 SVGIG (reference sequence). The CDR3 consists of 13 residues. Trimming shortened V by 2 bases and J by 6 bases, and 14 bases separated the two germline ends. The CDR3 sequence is CAWSKGEGPEQYF. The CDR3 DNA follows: TGTGCCTGGAGTAAGGGGGAGGGCCCCGAGCAGTACTTC.

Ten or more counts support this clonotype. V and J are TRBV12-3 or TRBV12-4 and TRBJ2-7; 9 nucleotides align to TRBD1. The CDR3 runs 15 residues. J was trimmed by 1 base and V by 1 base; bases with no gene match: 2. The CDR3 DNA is TGTGCCAGCAGTTTAGAGGACAGGGGATCCTACGAGCAGTACTTC. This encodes CASSLEDRGSYEQYF.

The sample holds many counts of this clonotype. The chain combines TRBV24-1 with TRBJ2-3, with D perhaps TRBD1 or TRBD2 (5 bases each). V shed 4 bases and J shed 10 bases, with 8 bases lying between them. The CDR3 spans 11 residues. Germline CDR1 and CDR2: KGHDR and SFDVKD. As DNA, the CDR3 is TGTGCCACCAGTGAGGGGGACGCGCAGTATTTT. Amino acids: CATSEGDAQYF.

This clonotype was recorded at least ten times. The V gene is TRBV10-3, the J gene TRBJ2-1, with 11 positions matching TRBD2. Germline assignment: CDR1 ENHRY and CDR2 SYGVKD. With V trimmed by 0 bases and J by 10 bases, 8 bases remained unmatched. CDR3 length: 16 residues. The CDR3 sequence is CAISESVLAGVNEQFF. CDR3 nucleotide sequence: TGTGCCATCAGTGAGTCGGTACTAGCGGGAGTTAACGAGCAGTTCTTC.

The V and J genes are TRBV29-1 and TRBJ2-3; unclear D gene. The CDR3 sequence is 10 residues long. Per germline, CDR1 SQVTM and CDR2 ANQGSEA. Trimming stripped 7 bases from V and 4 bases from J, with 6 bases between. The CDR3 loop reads CSGTSDTQYF. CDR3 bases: TGCAGCGGCACGTCAGATACGCAGTATTTT.